A single sample is the source of the 30 T cell receptor beta chains below, sequenced in a study of CD8+ T cells in alopecia areata. RNA, once extracted, was reverse transcribed into cDNA for use as the sequencing template. Clones were sequenced by immunoSEQ multiplex PCR, and TCRdb holds only the in-frame ones, with some missing. The sample carries 120,000 or so clones, roughly 69% recorded once. Sequenced: CD4+ T cells sorted from blood. These TCRs come from a human donor in good health.

The CDR3: CATRLADDTQYF. The CDR3 DNA sequence: TGCGCCACCAGGCTAGCGGACGATACGCAGTATTTT. The chain has TRBV5-1 and TRBJ2-3, with 7 bases matching TRBD2. CDR1 and CDR2 from the germline V gene are SGHRS and YFSETQ. Unmatched junction bases numbered 7, after V lost 9 bases and J lost 6 bases. The CDR3 covers 12 residues.

This chain links TRBV19 with TRBJ2-3; 8 bases are a match to TRBD1. The CDR3 is 14 amino acids. Germline assignment: CDR1 LNHDA and CDR2 SQIVND (reference sequence). V gave up 3 bases and J gave up 7 bases; unmatched junction bases: 6. Written as DNA, the CDR3 is TGTGCCAGTAGTATCCCAGGGGGCGCATATACGCAGTATTTT. As protein: CASSIPGGAYTQYF.

This rearrangement joins TRBV27 to TRBJ2-3, with 8 positions matching TRBD1. Germline values: CDR1 MNHEY, CDR2 SMNVEV (reference sequence). The CDR3 contains 14 residues. V shed 6 bases, J shed 6 bases, and the junction held 8 bases outside the gene matches. The CDR3 nucleotides read TGTGCCAGCAGCCGAGACAGGGGTCGGGATACGCAGTATTTT. It encodes CASSRDRGRDTQYF.

This clone was counted a few times. This chain links TRBV18 with TRBJ1-1; no firm D call. Trimming stripped 8 bases from V and 0 bases from J, with 10 bases between. This CDR3 comprises 13 residues. CDR1 is KGHSH and CDR2 is LQKENI in the germline V gene. As DNA, the CDR3 is TGTGCCAGCCTCGAAGGGCTGAACACTGAAGCTTTCTTT. Its protein product is CASLEGLNTEAFF.

In this sample, this clone turned up a few times. The V call is TRBV29-1, the J call TRBJ1-1; D unresolved. The CDR3 is 11 amino acids. The V end lost 3 bases, the J end lost 11 bases, and 13 bases lay between the germline ends. Germline V gene lookup returns CDR1 SQVTM and CDR2 ANQGSEA. This chain's CDR3 is CSVDKLVGAFF. CDR3 sequence (DNA): TGCAGCGTTGATAAGCTGGTCGGGGCTTTCTTT. Supplemented by reference TRBV29-1 and TRBJ1-1, the full variable domain reads SAVISQKPSRDICQRGTSLTIQCQVDSQVTMMFWYRQQPGQSLTLIATANQGSEATYESGFVIDKFPISRPNLTFSTLTVSNMSPEDSSIYLCSVDKLVGAFFGQGTRLTVV.

This clone was seen more than once but under ten times. The V and J genes are TRBV29-1 and TRBJ2-2; 7 bases agree with TRBD1. The J segment lost 1 base and the V segment lost 7 bases, leaving 3 bases of the junction unmatched. Per the germline V gene, CDR1 is SQVTM and CDR2 is ANQGSEA. CDR3 size: 13 residues. The CDR3 region has the DNA TGCAGCGGAAGGACAGGGAACACCGGGGAGCTGTTTTTT. Translated, it gives CSGRTGNTGELFF.

This clone was counted once. The chain couples TRBV27 to TRBJ1-2; no definite D call. Germline V gene sequence: CDR1 MNHEY, CDR2 SMNVEV (reference sequence). The CDR3 loop spans 14 amino acids. Trimming pared 7 bases from V and 2 bases from J, leaving 14 bases between. This CDR3 reads CASNPWGGNYGYTF. As DNA, the CDR3 is TGTGCCAGCAACCCCTGGGGAGGAAACTATGGCTACACCTTC.

The chain employs TRBV27 and TRBJ2-7; 9 bases align to TRBD2. J gave up 6 bases and V 4 bases, and 7 bases lay outside the gene matches. CDR3 length equals 14 residues. Germline V CDR1 and CDR2: MNHEY, SMNVEV (reference sequence). The CDR3 DNA follows: TGTGCCAGCAGTTCTGGACTAGCGCGGAGCGAGCAGTACTTC. Translating it yields CASSSGLARSEQYF.

The chain is built from TRBV30 and TRBJ2-7, with D hard to call. Trimming removed 3 bases from V and 2 bases from J, with 20 bases in between. From germline, CDR1 is GTSNPN and CDR2 SVGIG (reference sequence). This CDR3 contains 16 residues. In DNA, the CDR3 is TGTGCCTGGAGAAAACCTCCTGGGGATTTTACCTACGAGCAGTACTTC. Protein sequence: CAWRKPPGDFTYEQYF. Variable domain in full (rest from reference TRBV30 and TRBJ2-7): SQTIHQWPATLVQPVGSPLSLECTVEGTSNPNLYWYRQAAGRGLQLLFYSVGIGQISSEVPQNLSASRPQDRQFILSSKKLLLSDSGFYLCAWRKPPGDFTYEQYFGPGTRLTVT.

The chain employs TRBV29-1 and TRBJ2-5; a possible D gene is TRBD2 (6 bases). CDR1 SQVTM and CDR2 ANQGSEA come from the germline V gene. The CDR3 contains 13 residues. V lost 8 bases, J lost 3 bases, and 16 bases lay in between. The CDR3: CSSVEGREETQYF. The CDR3, as DNA: TGCAGCTCCGTGGAGGGCCGGGAAGAGACCCAGTACTTC.

This chain links TRBV29-1 with TRBJ2-7, with 7 bases aligning to TRBD2. The CDR3 extends over 12 amino acids. The J segment lost 5 bases and the V segment lost 6 bases, leaving 7 bases of the junction unmatched. The germline V gene has CDR1 SQVTM and CDR2 ANQGSEA. The CDR3 region has the DNA TGCAGCGTCGCCCCGGGGAGGGACGAGCAGTACTTC. Protein: CSVAPGRDEQYF.

This clone has just one count. CDR3 DNA sequence: TGTGCCTGGGGGGGGAGCACAGATACGCAGTATTTT. Its protein is CAWGGSTDTQYF. J is TRBJ2-3 and V is TRBV30, with a possible D match to TRBD2 (6 bases). The CDR3 extends over 12 amino acids. Deletions cut 5 bases from V and 0 bases from J, with 6 bases between. Per the germline V gene, CDR1 is GTSNPN and CDR2 is SVGIG (reference sequence). The complete variable domain, with remaining parts taken from reference TRBV30 and TRBJ2-3, reads SQTIHQWPATLVQPVGSPLSLECTVEGTSNPNLYWYRQAAGRGLQLLFYSVGIGQISSEVPQNLSASRPQDRQFILSSKKLLLSDSGFYLCAWGGSTDTQYFGPGTRLTVL.

This clone has more than one count but fewer than ten. The gene calls are TRBV7-3 and TRBJ1-1; 8 bases match TRBD1. CDR1 SGHTA and CDR2 FQGTGA come from the germline V gene. The CDR3 consists of 14 residues. After removal of 5 bases from V and 1 base from J, the junction contained 3 bases not matched to a gene. The CDR3 region has the DNA TGTGCCAGCAGCCCTCAGGGGGCGAACACTGAAGCTTTCTTT. Translation: CASSPQGANTEAFF. Together with reference TRBV7-3 and TRBJ1-1, the CDR3 gives the full variable domain: GAGVSQTPSNKVTEKGKYVELRCDPISGHTALYWYRQSLGQGPEFLIYFQGTGAADDSGLPNDRFFAVRPEGSVSTLKIQRTERGDSAVYLCASSPQGANTEAFFGQGTRLTVV.

The table lists this clone with a few counts. This sequence joins TRBV18 and TRBJ1-6; 7 bases fit TRBD1. The CDR3 loop spans 14 amino acids. Trimming took 3 bases from V and 9 from J; bases not matched to a gene: 5. From germline, CDR1 is KGHSH and CDR2 LQKENI. This CDR3 reads CASSPRDSSSPLHF. CDR3 in DNA: TGTGCCAGCTCACCGAGGGACAGTAGTTCACCCCTCCACTTT.

This chain joins TRBV10-3 and TRBJ2-5; D is unclear. The V gene lost 4 bases and the J gene lost 5 bases, with 11 bases spanning the gap. The CDR3 spans 13 residues. In germline, CDR1 is ENHRY, CDR2 SYGVKD. The CDR3: CAISVQAQETQYF. CDR3 bases: TGTGCCATCAGTGTTCAGGCCCAGGAGACCCAGTACTTC.

The table lists this clone with a count of one. Written as DNA, the CDR3 is TGCGCCAGCAGCTTGGGCAGTGGGTACGAGCAGTACTTC. This translates into CASSLGSGYEQYF. The rearrangement uses TRBV5-1 and TRBJ2-7, with D unresolved. V gave up 0 bases and J gave up 4 bases, with 8 bases separating them. This CDR3 is 13 amino acids long. Germline CDR1 reads SGHRS; CDR2 reads YFSETQ.

This clone has just a few counts. The chain is built from TRBV29-1 and TRBJ1-1; D not resolved. The CDR3 loop spans 12 amino acids. Germline CDR1 SQVTM, CDR2 ANQGSEA. The germline V and J ends were trimmed by 6 bases and 2 bases, with 10 bases remaining between them. The CDR3 coding sequence is TGCAGCGTCCTATACCGAAACACTGAAGCTTTCTTT. It codes for CSVLYRNTEAFF.

The chain carries TRBV5-6 and TRBJ1-2, with 8 bases aligning to TRBD1. Looked up from germline, CDR1 is SGHDT and CDR2 is YYEEEE. The V and J ends lost 4 bases and 8 bases, in that order; junction bases with no gene match: 10. CDR3 length equals 14 residues. Written as DNA, the CDR3 is TGTGCCAGCAGCGCCGGACAGGGACGGTACGGCTACACCTTC. Translation: CASSAGQGRYGYTF.

The gene calls are TRBV15 and TRBJ2-1; D call uncertain. V was pared by 1 base and J by 2 bases, with 9 bases between. The CDR3 is 15 amino acids. Germline V lookup: CDR1 LNHNV, CDR2 YYDKDF (reference sequence). The CDR3 region is CATSRVLGTYNEQFF. DNA of the CDR3: TGTGCCACCAGCAGAGTGCTGGGTACCTACAATGAGCAGTTCTTC. Full variable domain (outside the CDR3, taken from reference TRBV15 and TRBJ2-1): DAMVIQNPRYQVTQFGKPVTLSCSQTLNHNVMYWYQQKSSQAPKLLFHYYDKDFNNEADTPDNFQSRRPNTSFCFLDIRSPGLGDTAMYLCATSRVLGTYNEQFFGPGTRLTVL.

This chain connects TRBV7-9 to TRBJ1-1; D might be TRBD1 (5 bases). This CDR3 has 14 amino acids. Germline V gene sequence: CDR1 SEHNR, CDR2 FQNEAQ (reference sequence). Trimming took 5 bases from V and 6 from J, leaving 16 bases between them. CDR3 nucleotides: TGTGCCAGCAGCCCGCGGGAGGGGAGGTCTGAAGCTTTCTTT. This encodes CASSPREGRSEAFF.

This clone was recorded a few times. Different DNA sequences within this sample yield the same CDR3. DNA for the CDR3: TGTGCCAGCGGGACAGACTATGGCTACACCTTC. Translation gives CASGTDYGYTF. J is TRBJ1-2 and V is TRBV6-1; 7 nucleotides match TRBD1. Germline V CDR1 and CDR2: MNHNS, SASEGT. V shed 8 bases and J 3 bases; nucleotides not matched to a gene: 0. This CDR3 comprises 11 residues.

The V call is TRBV5-1, the J call TRBJ1-1; a possible D gene is TRBD1 (5 bases). The V and J ends lost 3 bases and 0 bases respectively, with 9 bases between them. The CDR3 has 14 amino acids. Germline V gene sequence: CDR1 SGHRS, CDR2 YFSETQ. The CDR3 coding sequence is TGCGCCAGCAGCTCGGGACTGCTGAACACTGAAGCTTTCTTT. It specifies CASSSGLLNTEAFF.

The V gene is TRBV30, the J gene TRBJ1-1; perhaps TRBD1 as D (5 bases). This CDR3 has 15 amino acids. The germline V gene has CDR1 GTSNPN and CDR2 SVGIG (reference sequence). With 3 bases removed from V and 1 base from J, the gap between germline ends came to 15 bases. CDR3 region: CAWRGRDYGNTEAFF. The CDR3, as DNA: TGTGCCTGGAGGGGCCGGGACTATGGGAACACTGAAGCTTTCTTT.

This rearrangement joins TRBV7-8 to TRBJ2-7; 7 positions agree with TRBD1. J lost 4 bases, V lost 5 bases, and 11 bases had no gene match. CDR3 length: 15 amino acids. In germline, CDR1 is SGHVS, CDR2 FQNEAQ. The CDR3 region has the DNA TGTGCCAGCAGCACAGGGGCGGTCTCAAGGTACGAGCAGTACTTC. It encodes CASSTGAVSRYEQYF.

The chain joins TRBV5-1 to TRBJ1-1; a weak D match, TRBD1 (5 bases). From germline, CDR1 is SGHRS and CDR2 YFSETQ. This CDR3 is 15 amino acids long. Trimming removed 0 bases from V and 1 base from J, with 10 bases in between. The CDR3 here is CASSLEAGKNTEAFF. CDR3 coding DNA: TGCGCCAGCAGCTTGGAGGCAGGGAAGAACACTGAAGCTTTCTTT. Filled out from reference TRBV5-1 and TRBJ1-1, the complete variable domain reads KAGVTQTPRYLIKTRGQQVTLSCSPISGHRSVSWYQQTPGQGLQFLFEYFSETQRNKGNFPGRFSGRQFSNSRSEMNVSTLELGDSALYLCASSLEAGKNTEAFFGQGTRLTVV.

The chain uses TRBV5-1 and TRBJ2-7; 7 nucleotides line up with TRBD1. J was trimmed by 6 bases and V by 5 bases; bases with no gene match: 11. This CDR3 is built from 14 residues. Germline CDR1 and CDR2: SGHRS and YFSETQ. Here the CDR3 reads CASSKGTAFPEQYF. The CDR3 DNA sequence: TGCGCCAGCAGTAAGGGGACAGCTTTTCCCGAGCAGTACTTC.

The V and J genes are TRBV4-1 and TRBJ2-3, with D unresolved. The germline V gene has CDR1 MGHRA and CDR2 YSYEKL. Between the trimmed V and J ends, which lost 4 bases and 0 bases, there was a span of 8 bases. The CDR3 spans 14 residues. DNA of the CDR3: TGCGCCAGCAGCCCCGGCGGTAGCACAGATACGCAGTATTTT. It specifies CASSPGGSTDTQYF.

The chain recombines TRBV29-1 with TRBJ1-1; D not resolved. Between the trimmed V and J ends, which lost 7 bases and 4 bases, there was a span of 16 bases. The germline gives CDR1 SQVTM, CDR2 ANQGSEA. This CDR3 has 13 amino acids. The CDR3 region has the DNA TGCAGCGACACACGGGGAACGAGCACTGAAGCTTTCTTT. Translating gives CSDTRGTSTEAFF.

This chain joins TRBV30 and TRBJ2-4; 10 bases are shared with TRBD1. The CDR3 totals 15 residues. The germline V gene encodes CDR1 GTSNPN and CDR2 SVGIG (reference sequence). J lost 8 bases, V lost 5 bases, and 12 bases had no gene match. The CDR3 region has the DNA TGTGCCTGGGCACCCGGGACAGGGGTGATTTACATTCAGTACTTC. Its translation: CAWAPGTGVIYIQYF.

This clone was seen a single time. The chain combines TRBV11-2 with TRBJ2-7, with D tentatively TRBD2 (6 bases). The CDR3 contains 13 residues. CDR1 is SGHAT and CDR2 is FQNNGV in the germline V gene. V was cut by 5 bases and J by 7 bases, with 15 bases left in between. CDR3 sequence reads: CASSPGGPGEQYF. In DNA, the CDR3 is TGTGCCAGCAGCCCCGGGGGACCTGGGGAGCAGTACTTC.